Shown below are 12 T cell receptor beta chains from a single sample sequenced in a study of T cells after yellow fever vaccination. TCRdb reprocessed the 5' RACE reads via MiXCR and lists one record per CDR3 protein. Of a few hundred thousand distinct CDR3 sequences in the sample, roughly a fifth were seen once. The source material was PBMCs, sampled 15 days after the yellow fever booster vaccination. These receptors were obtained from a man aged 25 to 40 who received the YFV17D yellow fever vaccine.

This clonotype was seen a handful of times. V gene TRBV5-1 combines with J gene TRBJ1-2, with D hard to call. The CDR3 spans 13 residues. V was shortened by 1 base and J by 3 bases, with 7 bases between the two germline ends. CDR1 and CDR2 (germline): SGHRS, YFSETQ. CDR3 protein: CASSLQSDYGYTF. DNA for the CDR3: TGCGCCAGCAGCTTGCAATCAGACTATGGCTACACCTTC.

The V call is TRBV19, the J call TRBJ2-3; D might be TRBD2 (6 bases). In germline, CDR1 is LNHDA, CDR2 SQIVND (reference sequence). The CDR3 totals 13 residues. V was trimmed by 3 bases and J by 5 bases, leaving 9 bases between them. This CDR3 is CASSMTRVDTQYF. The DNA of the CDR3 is TGTGCCAGTAGTATGACTAGAGTAGATACGCAGTATTTT.

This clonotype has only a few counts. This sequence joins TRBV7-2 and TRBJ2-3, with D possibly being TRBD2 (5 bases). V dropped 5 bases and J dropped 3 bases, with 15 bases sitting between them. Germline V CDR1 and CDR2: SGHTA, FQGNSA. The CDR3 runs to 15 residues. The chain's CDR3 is CASSTRTVGTDTQYF. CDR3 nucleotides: TGTGCCAGCAGCACCCGGACTGTGGGAACAGATACGCAGTATTTT.

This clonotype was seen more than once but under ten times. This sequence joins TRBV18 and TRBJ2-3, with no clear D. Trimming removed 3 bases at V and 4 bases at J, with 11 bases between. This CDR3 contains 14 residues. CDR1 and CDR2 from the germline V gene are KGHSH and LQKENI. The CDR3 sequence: CASSPESSSDTQYF. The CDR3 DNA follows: TGTGCCAGCTCACCCGAATCTAGTTCAGATACGCAGTATTTT.

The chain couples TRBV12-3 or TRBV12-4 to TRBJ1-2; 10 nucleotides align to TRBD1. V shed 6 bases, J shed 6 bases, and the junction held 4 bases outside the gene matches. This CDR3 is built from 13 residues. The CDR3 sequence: CASRRDRGNGYTF. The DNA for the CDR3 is TGTGCCAGCAGGAGGGACAGGGGTAATGGCTACACCTTC.

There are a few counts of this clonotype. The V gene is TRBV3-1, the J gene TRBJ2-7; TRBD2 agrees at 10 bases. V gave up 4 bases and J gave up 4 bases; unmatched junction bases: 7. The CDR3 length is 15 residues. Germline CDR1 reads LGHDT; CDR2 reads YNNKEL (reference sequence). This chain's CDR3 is CASSRPSGSMYEQYF. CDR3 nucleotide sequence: TGTGCCAGCAGCCGACCTAGCGGGAGTATGTACGAGCAGTACTTC.

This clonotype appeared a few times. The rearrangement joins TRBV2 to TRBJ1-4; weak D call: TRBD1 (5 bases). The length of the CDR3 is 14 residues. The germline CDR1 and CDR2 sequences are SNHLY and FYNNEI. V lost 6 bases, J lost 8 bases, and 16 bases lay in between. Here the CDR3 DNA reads TGTGCCAGCAGACCCGGGACGGCTCAAGAAAAACTGTTTTTT. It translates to CASRPGTAQEKLFF.

DNA of the CDR3: TGTGCCAGCAGCCATTCTACTAGTTCCTTGGGGAATGAGCAGTTCTTC. It is translated as CASSHSTSSLGNEQFF. The chain couples TRBV4-2 to TRBJ2-1, with D perhaps TRBD2 (5 bases). Germline lookup yields CDR1 LGHNA and CDR2 YNFKEQ. CDR3 length: 16 residues. Trimming took 3 bases from V and 7 from J, leaving 19 bases between them.

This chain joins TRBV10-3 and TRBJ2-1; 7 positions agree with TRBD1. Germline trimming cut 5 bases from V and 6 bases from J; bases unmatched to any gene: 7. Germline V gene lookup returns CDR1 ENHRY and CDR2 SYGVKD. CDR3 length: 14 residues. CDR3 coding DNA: TGTGCCATCAGTCCAGACAGGGATTCCAATGAGCAGTTCTTC. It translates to CAISPDRDSNEQFF.

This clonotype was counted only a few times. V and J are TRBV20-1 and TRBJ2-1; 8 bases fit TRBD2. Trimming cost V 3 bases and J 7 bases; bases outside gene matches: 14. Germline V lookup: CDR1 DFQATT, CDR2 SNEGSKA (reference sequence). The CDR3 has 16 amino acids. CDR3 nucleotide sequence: TGCAGTGCTAGGGGTGGAGCGGGAGTTTTGGGGAATGAGCAGTTCTTC. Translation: CSARGGAGVLGNEQFF.

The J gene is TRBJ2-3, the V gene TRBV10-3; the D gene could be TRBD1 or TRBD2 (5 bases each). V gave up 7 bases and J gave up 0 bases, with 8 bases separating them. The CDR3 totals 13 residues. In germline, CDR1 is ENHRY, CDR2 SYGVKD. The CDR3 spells CAITRDSTDTQYF. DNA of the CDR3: TGTGCCATCACCCGGGACAGCACAGATACGCAGTATTTT.

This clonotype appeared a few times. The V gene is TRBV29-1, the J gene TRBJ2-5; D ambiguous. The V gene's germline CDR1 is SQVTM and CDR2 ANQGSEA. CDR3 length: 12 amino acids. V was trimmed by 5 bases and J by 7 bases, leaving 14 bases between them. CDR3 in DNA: TGCAGCGTTAGTGGACCAGTGGGGACCCAGTACTTC. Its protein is CSVSGPVGTQYF.